The 6 T cell receptor beta chains reported below all come from one sample, sequenced in a study of identical twins. TCRdb re-called the 5' RACE reads through MiXCR, storing one row per CDR3 protein. The sample contains hundreds of thousands of distinct CDR3 sequences, 21% of which appear only once. These data are also associated with another study on T cells expressing NK-cell markers.

The sequenced material came from PBMCs. These receptors were taken from a woman aged 18-30 years in good health.

V gene TRBV6-2 or TRBV6-3 combines with J gene TRBJ2-1; D may correspond to TRBD1 or TRBD2 (5 bases each). The CDR3 is 15 amino acids. Per the germline V gene, CDR1 is MNHEY and CDR2 is SVGEGT. The germline V and J ends were trimmed by 6 bases and 4 bases, with 16 bases remaining between them. This CDR3 is CASRLSGPPYNEQFF. The CDR3 nucleotides are TGTGCCAGCAGGCTCTCGGGACCGCCATACAATGAGCAGTTCTTC.

The chain uses TRBV29-1 and TRBJ2-1; a weak D match, TRBD1 (5 bases). Trimming cost V 4 bases and J 0 bases, with 10 bases left between them. CDR1 is SQVTM and CDR2 is ANQGSEA in the germline V gene. The CDR3 covers 14 residues. CDR3 in DNA: TGCAGCGTTGCAGGGCGGAGCTCCTACAATGAGCAGTTCTTC. It yields the protein CSVAGRSSYNEQFF.

This clonotype was recorded a few times. The CDR3 region has the DNA TGCGCCAGCAGCCAAGAAGGCCCCTTTAGCGGGGGGTCCTACAATGAGCAGTTCTTC. This encodes CASSQEGPFSGGSYNEQFF. The rearrangement links TRBV4-3 to TRBJ2-1, with TRBD2 matching 10 bases. With V trimmed by 0 bases and J by 1 base, 9 bases remained unmatched. Germline assignment: CDR1 LGHNA and CDR2 YSLEER. The CDR3 extends over 19 amino acids.

The V call is TRBV6-2 or TRBV6-3, the J call TRBJ2-2; D call uncertain. V gave up 8 bases and J gave up 7 bases, with 11 bases separating them. The germline V gene has CDR1 MNHEY and CDR2 SVGEGT. This CDR3 has 12 amino acids. The CDR3 spells CASRPMVGELFF. The CDR3 nucleotides read TGTGCCAGCCGGCCCATGGTCGGGGAGCTGTTTTTT.

This clonotype showed up many times. The V and J genes are TRBV20-1 and TRBJ2-1; 12 bases line up with TRBD2. J lost 8 bases, V lost 3 bases, and 5 bases had no gene match. The CDR3 has 14 residues. CDR1 DFQATT and CDR2 SNEGSKA come from the germline V gene (reference sequence). CDR3 sequence reads: CSASASGRAHEQFF. In DNA form, the CDR3 reads TGCAGTGCTAGTGCTAGCGGGAGGGCCCATGAGCAGTTCTTC.

This clonotype was picked up a small number of times. This chain uses TRBV5-1 with TRBJ1-6; D call uncertain. V was trimmed by 0 bases and J by 6 bases, leaving 7 bases between them. Germline CDR1 SGHRS, CDR2 YFSETQ. This CDR3 region has 14 residues. The CDR3 region is CASSLETPNSPLHF. The CDR3 bases are TGCGCCAGCAGCTTGGAGACACCTAATTCACCCCTCCACTTT.